This TCR beta chain came from a study of blood T cell repertoires in COVID-19. For recovered donors of Cohort 3, there were two negative PCRs, clearance, or symptom resolution. V lost 0 bases and J 5 bases, leaving 14 bases between the germline ends. Germline-derived CDR1 and CDR2 are SGHVS and FQNEAQ. The CDR3 spans 15 residues. This table comes from immunoSEQ multiplex PCR, and its TCRdb copy is limited to in-frame clones, with some not included. Of over 250,000 clones in the sample, around 89% were seen once. The TCR comes from a man in his forties who had recovered from COVID-19. The rearrangement links TRBV7-8 to TRBJ2-7; D unclear. The source material was PBMCs or T cells enriched from blood (not recorded which). This CDR3 is CASSLAPYEMDEQYF. CDR3 DNA sequence: TGTGCCAGCAGCTTAGCGCCCTATGAGATGGACGAGCAGTACTTC.